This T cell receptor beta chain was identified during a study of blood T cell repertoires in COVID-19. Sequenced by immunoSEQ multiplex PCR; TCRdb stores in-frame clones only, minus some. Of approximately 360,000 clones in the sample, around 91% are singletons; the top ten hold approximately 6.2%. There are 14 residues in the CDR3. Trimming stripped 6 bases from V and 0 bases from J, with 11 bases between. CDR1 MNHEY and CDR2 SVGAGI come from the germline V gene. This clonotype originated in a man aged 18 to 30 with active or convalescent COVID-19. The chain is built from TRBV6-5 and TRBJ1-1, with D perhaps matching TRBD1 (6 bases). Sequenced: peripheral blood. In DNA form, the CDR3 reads TGTGCCAGCAGCCGGACAGCCATGAACACTGAAGCTTTCTTT. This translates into CASSRTAMNTEAFF.